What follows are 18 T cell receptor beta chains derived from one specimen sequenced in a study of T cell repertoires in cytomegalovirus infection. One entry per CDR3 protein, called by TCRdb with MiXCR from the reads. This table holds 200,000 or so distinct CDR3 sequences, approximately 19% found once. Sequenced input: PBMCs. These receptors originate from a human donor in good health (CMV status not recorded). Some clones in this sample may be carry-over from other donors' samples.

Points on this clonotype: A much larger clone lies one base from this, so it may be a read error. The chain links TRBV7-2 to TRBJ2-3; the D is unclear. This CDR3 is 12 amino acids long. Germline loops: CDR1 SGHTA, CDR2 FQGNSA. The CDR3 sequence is CASSSDSDMQYF. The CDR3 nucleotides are TGTGCCAGCAGCTCCGACTCCGATATGCAGTATTTT.

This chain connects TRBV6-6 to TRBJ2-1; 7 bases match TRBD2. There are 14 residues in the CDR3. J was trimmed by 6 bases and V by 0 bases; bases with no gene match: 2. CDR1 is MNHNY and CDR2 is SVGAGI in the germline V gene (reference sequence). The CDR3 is CASSYSQRGNEQFF. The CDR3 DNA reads TGTGCCAGCAGTTACTCGCAGCGGGGCAATGAGCAGTTCTTC.

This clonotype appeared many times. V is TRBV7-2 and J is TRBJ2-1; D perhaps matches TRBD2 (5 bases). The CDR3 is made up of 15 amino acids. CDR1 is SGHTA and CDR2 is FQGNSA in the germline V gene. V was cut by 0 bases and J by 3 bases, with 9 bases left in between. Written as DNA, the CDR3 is TGTGCCAGCAGCTTAGCGGGAGTCATCTACAATGAGCAGTTCTTC. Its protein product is CASSLAGVIYNEQFF.

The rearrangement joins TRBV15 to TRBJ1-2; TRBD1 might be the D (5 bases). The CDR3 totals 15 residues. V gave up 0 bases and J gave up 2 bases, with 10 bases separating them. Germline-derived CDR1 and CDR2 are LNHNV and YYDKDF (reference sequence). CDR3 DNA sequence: TGTGCCACCAGCAGAGATGGCGCAGGGAACTATGGCTACACCTTC. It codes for CATSRDGAGNYGYTF.

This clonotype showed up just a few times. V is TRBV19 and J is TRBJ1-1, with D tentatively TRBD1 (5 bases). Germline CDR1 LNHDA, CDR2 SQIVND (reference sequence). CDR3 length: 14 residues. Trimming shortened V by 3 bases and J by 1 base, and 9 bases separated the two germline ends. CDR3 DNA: TGTGCCAGTAGTATTGGGACGGGGAACACTGAAGCTTTCTTT. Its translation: CASSIGTGNTEAFF.

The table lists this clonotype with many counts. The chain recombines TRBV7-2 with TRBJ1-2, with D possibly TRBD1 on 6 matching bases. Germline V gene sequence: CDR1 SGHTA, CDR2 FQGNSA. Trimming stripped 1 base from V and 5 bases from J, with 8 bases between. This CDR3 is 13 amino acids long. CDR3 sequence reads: CASSLVGGYGYTF. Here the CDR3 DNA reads TGTGCCAGCAGCTTAGTAGGGGGGTATGGCTACACCTTC. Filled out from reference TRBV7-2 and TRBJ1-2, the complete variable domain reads GAGVSQSPSNKVTEKGKDVELRCDPISGHTALYWYRQSLGQGLEFLIYFQGNSAPDKSGLPSDRFSAERTGGSVSTLTIQRTQQEDSAVYLCASSLVGGYGYTFGSGTRLTVV.

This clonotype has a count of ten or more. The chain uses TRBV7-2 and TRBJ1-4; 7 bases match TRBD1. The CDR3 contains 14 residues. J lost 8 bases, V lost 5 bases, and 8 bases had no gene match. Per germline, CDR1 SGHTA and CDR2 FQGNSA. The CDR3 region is CASSLGGGLEKLFF. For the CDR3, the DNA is TGTGCCAGCAGCCTCGGAGGGGGCTTGGAAAAACTGTTTTTT. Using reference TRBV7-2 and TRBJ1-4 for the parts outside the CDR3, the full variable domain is GAGVSQSPSNKVTEKGKDVELRCDPISGHTALYWYRQSLGQGLEFLIYFQGNSAPDKSGLPSDRFSAERTGGSVSTLTIQRTQQEDSAVYLCASSLGGGLEKLFFGSGTQLSVL.

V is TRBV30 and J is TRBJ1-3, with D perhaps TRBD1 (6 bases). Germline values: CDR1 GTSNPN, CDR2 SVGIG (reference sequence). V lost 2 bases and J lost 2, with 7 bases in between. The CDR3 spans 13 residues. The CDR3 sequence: CAWSRTAGNTIYF. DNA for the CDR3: TGTGCCTGGAGTAGGACAGCTGGAAACACCATATATTTT.

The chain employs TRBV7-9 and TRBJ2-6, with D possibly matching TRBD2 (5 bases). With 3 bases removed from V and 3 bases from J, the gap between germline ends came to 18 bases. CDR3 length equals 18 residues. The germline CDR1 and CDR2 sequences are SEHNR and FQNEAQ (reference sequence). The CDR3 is CASSLGVPVRGGANVLTF. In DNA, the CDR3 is TGTGCCAGCAGCTTGGGAGTGCCGGTCCGAGGTGGGGCCAACGTCCTGACTTTC.

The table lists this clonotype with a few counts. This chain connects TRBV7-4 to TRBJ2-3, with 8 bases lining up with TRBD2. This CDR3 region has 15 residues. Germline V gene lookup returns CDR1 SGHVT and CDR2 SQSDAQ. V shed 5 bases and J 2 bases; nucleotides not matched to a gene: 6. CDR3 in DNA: TGTGCCAGCAGCCTCTTAGCGGGATTCACAGATACGCAGTATTTT. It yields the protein CASSLLAGFTDTQYF.

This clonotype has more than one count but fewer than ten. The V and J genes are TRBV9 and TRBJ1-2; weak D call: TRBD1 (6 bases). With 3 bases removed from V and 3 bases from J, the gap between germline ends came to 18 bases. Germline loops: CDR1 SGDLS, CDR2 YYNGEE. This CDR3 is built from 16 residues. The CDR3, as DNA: TGTGCCAGCAGCGACCGTCAGGGGCAGCGGCACTATGGCTACACCTTC. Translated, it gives CASSDRQGQRHYGYTF.

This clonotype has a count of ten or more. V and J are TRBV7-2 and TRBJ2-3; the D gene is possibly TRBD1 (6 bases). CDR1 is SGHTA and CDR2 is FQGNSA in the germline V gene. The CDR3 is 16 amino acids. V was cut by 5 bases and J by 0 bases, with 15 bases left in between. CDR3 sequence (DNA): TGTGCCAGCAGCCAGGTGGACAGCCATAGCACAGATACGCAGTATTTT. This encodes CASSQVDSHSTDTQYF.

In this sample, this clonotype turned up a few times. The CDR3 here is CASQLWTGTGEAFF. In nucleotides, the CDR3 is TGTGCCAGCCAACTTTGGACAGGGACCGGTGAAGCTTTCTTT. The chain recombines TRBV27 with TRBJ1-1; 8 positions match TRBD1. This CDR3 is built from 14 residues. Germline assignment: CDR1 MNHEY and CDR2 SMNVEV (reference sequence). J was trimmed by 7 bases and V by 8 bases; bases with no gene match: 12.

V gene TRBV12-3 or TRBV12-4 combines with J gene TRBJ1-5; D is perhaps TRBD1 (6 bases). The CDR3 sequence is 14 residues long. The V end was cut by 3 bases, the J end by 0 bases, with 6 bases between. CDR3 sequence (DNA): TGTGCCAGCAGTTTGGGGGCTAGCAATCAGCCCCAGCATTTT. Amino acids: CASSLGASNQPQHF.

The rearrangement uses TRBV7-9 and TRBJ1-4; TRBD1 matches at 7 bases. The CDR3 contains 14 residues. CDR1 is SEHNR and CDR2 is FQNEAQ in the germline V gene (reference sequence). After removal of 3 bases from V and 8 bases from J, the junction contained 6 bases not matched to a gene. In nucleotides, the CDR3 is TGTGCCAGCAGCTTGGCACAGGGGAACGAAAAACTGTTTTTT. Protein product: CASSLAQGNEKLFF. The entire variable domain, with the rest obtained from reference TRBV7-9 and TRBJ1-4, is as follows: DTGVSQNPRHKITKRGQNVTFRCDPISEHNRLYWYRQTLGQGPEFLTYFQNEAQLEKSRLLSDRFSAERPKGSFSTLEIQRTEQGDSAMYLCASSLAQGNEKLFFGSGTQLSVL.

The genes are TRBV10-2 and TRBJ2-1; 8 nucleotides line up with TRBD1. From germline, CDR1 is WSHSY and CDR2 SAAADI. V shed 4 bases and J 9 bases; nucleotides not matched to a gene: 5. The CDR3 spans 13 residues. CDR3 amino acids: CASSVTGGGEQFF. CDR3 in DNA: TGCGCCAGCAGTGTAACAGGGGGTGGTGAGCAGTTCTTC.

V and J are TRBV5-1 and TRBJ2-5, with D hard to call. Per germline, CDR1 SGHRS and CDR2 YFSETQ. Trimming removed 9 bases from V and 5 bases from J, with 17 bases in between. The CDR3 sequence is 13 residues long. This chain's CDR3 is CANSKGLGETQYF. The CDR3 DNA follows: TGCGCCAACAGTAAGGGCTTAGGGGAGACCCAGTACTTC.

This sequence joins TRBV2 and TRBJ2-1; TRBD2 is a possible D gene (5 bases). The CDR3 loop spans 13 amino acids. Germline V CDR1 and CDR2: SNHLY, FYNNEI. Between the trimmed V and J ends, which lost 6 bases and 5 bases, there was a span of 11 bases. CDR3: CASRLDRNNEQFF. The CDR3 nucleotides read TGTGCCAGCAGACTAGATCGGAACAATGAGCAGTTCTTC.